These 9 T cell receptor beta chains were sequenced from one sample in a study of long-term antiretroviral therapy in people with HIV. The libraries were made with immunoSEQ v3.0 at survey level. The assay was immunoSEQ multiplex PCR, and TCRdb's table has in-frame clones only and misses some. The sample records about 24,000 clones, approximately 80% being singletons. Sequencing was performed on unsorted PBMCs, taken roughly 4.1 years after starting antiretroviral therapy. These receptor sequences come from a young man with HIV.

This sequence joins TRBV5-1 and TRBJ2-1; TRBD1 matches at 7 bases. V lost 0 bases, J lost 5 bases, and 8 bases stayed unmatched. The CDR3 is made up of 16 amino acids. Germline assignment: CDR1 SGHRS and CDR2 YFSETQ. CDR3 sequence reads: CASSLDPRGSDNEQFF. The DNA for the CDR3 is TGCGCCAGCAGCTTGGATCCCAGGGGGTCTGACAATGAGCAGTTCTTC.

This chain uses TRBV28 with TRBJ2-3, with D possibly being TRBD1 (5 bases). V was shortened by 3 bases and J by 3 bases, with 10 bases between the two germline ends. The CDR3 covers 14 residues. The germline V gene has CDR1 MDHEN and CDR2 SYDVKM. The CDR3 DNA follows: TGTGCCAGCAGTTTCTTCAGGGCTACAGATACGCAGTATTTT. It encodes CASSFFRATDTQYF.

J is TRBJ2-7 and V is TRBV18; 9 bases match TRBD2. The CDR3 is 13 amino acids. Trimming removed 6 bases from V and 3 bases from J; junction bases left unmatched: 3. Germline V CDR1 and CDR2: KGHSH, LQKENI. The CDR3 sequence is CASSPTSGYEQYF. The CDR3 nucleotides are TGTGCCAGCTCGCCGACTAGCGGCTACGAGCAGTACTTC.

The CDR3 sequence is CASSFGQPPPYEQYF. The CDR3 region has the DNA TGTGCCAGCAGTTTTGGGCAGCCACCCCCCTACGAGCAGTACTTC. J is TRBJ2-7 and V is TRBV27; D call uncertain. Trimming removed 3 bases from V and 2 bases from J, with 14 bases in between. The CDR3 sequence is 15 residues long. Per germline, CDR1 MNHEY and CDR2 SMNVEV (reference sequence).

The chain combines TRBV6-5 with TRBJ2-3; 7 nucleotides line up with TRBD1. Germline V gene lookup returns CDR1 MNHEY and CDR2 SVGAGI. V shed 2 bases, J shed 8 bases, and the junction held 7 bases outside the gene matches. This CDR3 has 14 amino acids. CDR3 sequence reads: CASSYGQGVVTQYF. CDR3 in DNA: TGTGCCAGCAGTTACGGGCAGGGGGTTGTTACGCAGTATTTT.

Only one count was recorded for this clone. The genes are TRBV6-6 and TRBJ1-5; D ambiguous. Germline CDR1 and CDR2: MNHNY and SVGAGI (reference sequence). The CDR3 totals 11 residues. The V and J ends lost 6 bases and 5 bases respectively, with 5 bases between them. For the CDR3, the DNA is TGTGCCAGCAGAACCGATCAGCCCCAGCATTTT. Protein product: CASRTDQPQHF.

This clone has a handful of counts. The chain has TRBV2 and TRBJ2-7; the match to TRBD1 covers 10 bases. The ends lost 4 bases at V and 5 bases at J; junction bases unmatched: 2. The V gene's germline CDR1 is SNHLY and CDR2 FYNNEI. The CDR3 has 13 residues. The CDR3 loop reads CASSGDRGHEQYF. Here the CDR3 DNA reads TGTGCCAGCAGTGGGGACAGGGGACACGAGCAGTACTTC.

The chain combines TRBV6-5 with TRBJ2-1, with 7 bases matching TRBD1. Per the germline V gene, CDR1 is MNHEY and CDR2 is SVGAGI. The CDR3 is 14 amino acids. With V trimmed by 6 bases and J by 3 bases, 5 bases remained unmatched. The CDR3 DNA reads as TGTGCCAGCAGGTATACAGGGGACTACAATGAGCAGTTCTTC. It yields the protein CASRYTGDYNEQFF.

The chain combines TRBV9 with TRBJ2-5; 10 bases agree with TRBD2. Trimming took 3 bases from V and 5 from J; bases not matched to a gene: 4. The germline V gene has CDR1 SGDLS and CDR2 YYNGEE. This CDR3 comprises 14 residues. The DNA of the CDR3 is TGTGCCAGCAGCGGAGCGGGGGGGCGCGAGACCCAGTACTTC. It specifies CASSGAGGRETQYF.